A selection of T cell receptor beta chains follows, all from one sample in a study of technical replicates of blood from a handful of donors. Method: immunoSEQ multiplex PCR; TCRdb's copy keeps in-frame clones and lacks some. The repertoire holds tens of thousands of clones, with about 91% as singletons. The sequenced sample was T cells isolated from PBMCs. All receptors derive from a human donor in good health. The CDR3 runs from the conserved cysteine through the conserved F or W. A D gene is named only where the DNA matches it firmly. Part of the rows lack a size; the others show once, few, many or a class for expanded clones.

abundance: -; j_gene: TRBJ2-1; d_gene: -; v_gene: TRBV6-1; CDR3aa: CASSDDSNNEQFF; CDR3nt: TGTGCCAGCAGTGATGACAGTAACAATGAGCAGTTCTTC
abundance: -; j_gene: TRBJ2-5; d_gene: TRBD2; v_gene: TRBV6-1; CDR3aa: CASRTSGRGIETQYF; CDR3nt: TGTGCCAGCCGGACTAGCGGGAGGGGGATCGAGACCCAGTACTTC
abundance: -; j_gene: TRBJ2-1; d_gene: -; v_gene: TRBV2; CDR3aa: CASTPTVSYNEQFF; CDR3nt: TGTGCCAGCACCCCGACAGTTTCCTACAATGAGCAGTTCTTC
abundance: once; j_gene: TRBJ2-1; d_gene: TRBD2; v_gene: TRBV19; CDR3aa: CASSMWALAGGLNEQFF; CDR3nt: TGTGCCAGTAGTATGTGGGCACTAGCGGGAGGCCTTAATGAGCAGTTCTTC
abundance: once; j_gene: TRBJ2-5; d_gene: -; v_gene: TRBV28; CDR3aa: CASSLGPFQGGEETQYF; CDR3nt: TGTGCCAGCAGTTTAGGCCCCTTCCAGGGTGGGGAAGAGACCCAGTACTTC
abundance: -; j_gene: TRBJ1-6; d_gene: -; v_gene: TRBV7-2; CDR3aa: CASSLTENSPLHF; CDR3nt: TGTGCCAGCAGCTTAACAGAAAATTCACCCCTCCACTTT
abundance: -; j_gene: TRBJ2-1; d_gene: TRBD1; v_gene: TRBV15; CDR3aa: CATSGRGQVNEQFF; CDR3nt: TGTGCCACCAGCGGCAGGGGGCAGGTAAATGAGCAGTTCTTC
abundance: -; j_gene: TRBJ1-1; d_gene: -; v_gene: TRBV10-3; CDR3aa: CAIRGGVSLNTEAFF; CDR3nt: TGTGCCATCAGAGGGGGGGTGAGTTTGAACACTGAAGCTTTCTTT
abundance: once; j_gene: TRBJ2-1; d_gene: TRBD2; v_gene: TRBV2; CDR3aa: CARSTHPPGLAVPTYNEQFF; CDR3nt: TGTGCCAGGTCCACACATCCTCCGGGACTAGCGGTTCCGACCTACAATGAGCAGTTCTTC
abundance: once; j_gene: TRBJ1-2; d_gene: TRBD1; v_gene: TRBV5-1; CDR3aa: CASSENPDRSYGYTF; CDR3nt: TGCGCCAGCAGCGAAAATCCGGACAGGAGCTATGGCTACACCTTC
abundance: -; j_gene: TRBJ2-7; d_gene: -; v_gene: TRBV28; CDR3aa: CASSFVARTYEQYF; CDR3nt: TGTGCCAGCAGTTTCGTAGCGCGTACCTACGAGCAGTACTTC
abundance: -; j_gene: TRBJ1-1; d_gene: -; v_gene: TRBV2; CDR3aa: CASRVKGYVPEAFF; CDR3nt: TGTGCCAGCAGGGTAAAGGGGTACGTCCCTGAAGCTTTCTTT
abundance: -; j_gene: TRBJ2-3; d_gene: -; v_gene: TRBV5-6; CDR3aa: CASSHTDTQYF; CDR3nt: TGTGCCAGCAGCCACACAGATACGCAGTATTTT
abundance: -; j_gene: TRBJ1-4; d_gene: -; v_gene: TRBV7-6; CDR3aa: CASSFGTTNEKLFF; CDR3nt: TGTGCCAGCAGCTTCGGGACAACTAATGAAAAACTGTTTTTT
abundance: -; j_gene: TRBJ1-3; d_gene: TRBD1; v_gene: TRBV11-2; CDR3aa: CASSIRQGAFGNTIYF; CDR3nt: TGTGCCAGCAGCATCCGACAGGGGGCATTTGGAAACACCATATATTTT